The 25 T cell receptor beta chains presented below share a single source sample, sequenced in a study of T cell responses to AZD1222 COVID-19 vaccine. Generated by immunoSEQ multiplex PCR, the TCRdb table keeps only in-frame clones and is missing some. This sample has 180,000 or so clones, with about 90% found just once. The specimen was peripheral blood, collected 28 days after the second AZD1222 dose. Receptors were obtained from an adult who received the AZD1222 COVID-19 vaccine.

The CDR3 sequence is CATSREQAGGVGNEQFF. CDR3 DNA: TGTGCCACCAGCAGGGAACAAGCGGGAGGGGTAGGGAATGAGCAGTTCTTC. The gene calls are TRBV15 and TRBJ2-1, with 10 positions matching TRBD2. J lost 7 bases, V lost 3 bases, and 12 bases had no gene match. Germline CDR1 reads LNHNV; CDR2 reads YYDKDF (reference sequence). This CDR3 spans 17 amino acids.

The gene calls are TRBV5-1 and TRBJ1-1; D possibly corresponds to TRBD1 (5 bases). CDR1 is SGHRS and CDR2 is YFSETQ in the germline V gene. V was shortened by 4 bases and J by 2 bases, with 9 bases between the two germline ends. The CDR3 is 13 residues long. This CDR3 reads CASSRQPNTEAFF. CDR3 bases: TGCGCCAGCAGCCGACAGCCCAACACTGAAGCTTTCTTT.

The chain joins TRBV30 to TRBJ1-6; 8 bases fit TRBD1. J gave up 6 bases and V 4 bases, and 5 bases lay outside the gene matches. There are 14 residues in the CDR3. Germline values: CDR1 GTSNPN, CDR2 SVGIG (reference sequence). The CDR3 region is CAWNSGQVNSPLHF. CDR3 in DNA: TGTGCCTGGAATTCGGGACAGGTTAATTCACCCCTCCACTTT. Full variable domain (outside the CDR3, taken from reference TRBV30 and TRBJ1-6): SQTIHQWPATLVQPVGSPLSLECTVEGTSNPNLYWYRQAAGRGLQLLFYSVGIGQISSEVPQNLSASRPQDRQFILSSKKLLLSDSGFYLCAWNSGQVNSPLHFGNGTRLTVT.

The rearrangement joins TRBV6-5 to TRBJ1-2; D remains unclear. V lost 2 bases to trimming and J lost 2 bases, with 9 bases between them. Looked up from germline, CDR1 is MNHEY and CDR2 is SVGAGI. This CDR3 comprises 14 residues. CDR3: CASSYEIGNYGYTF. CDR3 DNA: TGTGCCAGCAGTTACGAGATAGGGAACTATGGCTACACCTTC.

CDR3 DNA: TGTGCCAGCAGCTTAGGAAGCCTTCCGTGGACTGAAGCTTTCTTT. This encodes CASSLGSLPWTEAFF. The V and J genes are TRBV11-2 and TRBJ1-1; no definite D call. V was cut by 1 base and J by 5 bases, with 14 bases left in between. The CDR3 has 15 residues. Germline-derived CDR1 and CDR2 are SGHAT and FQNNGV. Drawing the rest from reference TRBV11-2 and TRBJ1-1, the complete variable domain is EAGVAQSPRYKIIEKRQSVAFWCNPISGHATLYWYQQILGQGPKLLIQFQNNGVVDDSQLPKDRFSAERLKGVDSTLKIQPAKLEDSAVYLCASSLGSLPWTEAFFGQGTRLTVV.

The rearrangement joins TRBV27 to TRBJ2-7; no reliable D call. V was pared by 2 bases and J by 3 bases, with 5 bases between. Germline V gene lookup returns CDR1 MNHEY and CDR2 SMNVEV (reference sequence). This CDR3 is 12 amino acids long. This CDR3 reads CASSLNGYEQYF. CDR3 in DNA: TGTGCCAGCAGTTTAAACGGCTACGAGCAGTACTTC.

The chain employs TRBV10-1 and TRBJ2-2, with 8 bases aligning to TRBD2. V shed 2 bases and J 5 bases; nucleotides not matched to a gene: 19. The germline V gene has CDR1 WNHNN and CDR2 SYGVQD (reference sequence). This CDR3 has 20 amino acids. CDR3: CASSEPSPLSGLVLTGELFF. The CDR3 DNA reads as TGCGCCAGCAGTGAGCCTAGTCCGCTTTCGGGACTAGTTTTAACCGGGGAGCTGTTTTTT.

V gene TRBV7-2 combines with J gene TRBJ2-5, with D tentatively TRBD1 (5 bases). This CDR3 has 15 amino acids. Trimming removed 7 bases at V and 1 base at J, with 16 bases between. CDR1 and CDR2 (germline): SGHTA, FQGNSA. The CDR3 nucleotides are TGTGCCAGCACCCAGGTGGGGCGGAGCCAAGAGACCCAGTACTTC. Translation: CASTQVGRSQETQYF.

J is TRBJ2-5 and V is TRBV7-6; TRBD1 matches 9 bases. Germline CDR1 and CDR2: SGHVS and FNYEAQ. Losses at the gene ends were 1 base for V and 4 bases for J; bases not matched to a gene: 13. This CDR3 contains 18 residues. The chain's CDR3 is CASSLVRFGTGSSETQYF. The DNA of the CDR3 is TGTGCCAGCAGCTTAGTGCGGTTCGGGACAGGGTCCTCAGAGACCCAGTACTTC.

V usage is TRBV7-9 and J usage is TRBJ2-7; tentatively, D is TRBD2 (6 bases). Germline V gives CDR1 SEHNR, CDR2 FQNEAQ (reference sequence). CDR3 length: 16 residues. V gave up 1 base and J gave up 2 bases, with 15 bases separating them. The CDR3 is CASSLGVPSATYEQYF. DNA of the CDR3: TGTGCCAGCAGCTTAGGGGTGCCTAGCGCAACCTACGAGCAGTACTTC.

J is TRBJ1-2 and V is TRBV19; TRBD1 matches at 10 bases. In germline, CDR1 is LNHDA, CDR2 SQIVND (reference sequence). Trimming removed 5 bases from V and 4 bases from J; junction bases left unmatched: 4. The CDR3 runs to 14 residues. The CDR3 coding sequence is TGTGCCAGTAGTCTCGGACAGGGGGTCTATGGCTACACCTTC. Amino acids: CASSLGQGVYGYTF.

The rearrangement joins TRBV12-5 to TRBJ1-1; tentatively, D is TRBD1 (6 bases). V lost 0 bases and J 8 bases, leaving 10 bases between the germline ends. This CDR3 is built from 13 residues. CDR1 is LGHNT and CDR2 is FRNRAP in the germline V gene. The chain's CDR3 is CASGLVLGGEAFF. The CDR3 coding sequence is TGTGCTAGTGGTTTGGTATTAGGGGGGGAAGCTTTCTTT.

V is TRBV6-5 and J is TRBJ2-2; D may be TRBD1 or TRBD2 (5 bases each). The germline V gene encodes CDR1 MNHEY and CDR2 SVGAGI. The CDR3 consists of 15 residues. The germline V and J ends were trimmed by 0 bases and 8 bases, with 13 bases remaining between them. The chain's CDR3 is CASSYSKGSGGELFF. As DNA, the CDR3 is TGTGCCAGCAGTTACTCGAAGGGGAGTGGTGGGGAGCTGTTTTTT.

The rearrangement joins TRBV4-3 to TRBJ2-1; a possible D gene is TRBD2 (5 bases). This CDR3 has 15 residues. The ends were cut back, 0 bases at V and 4 bases at J, with 10 bases in the middle. Germline CDR1 reads LGHNA; CDR2 reads YSLEER. The CDR3 here is CASSQDPSQYNEQFF. In nucleotides, the CDR3 is TGCGCCAGCAGCCAAGATCCTAGCCAATACAATGAGCAGTTCTTC.

The chain links TRBV2 to TRBJ2-3; TRBD2 matches 7 bases. J gave up 6 bases and V 4 bases, and 10 bases lay outside the gene matches. In germline, CDR1 is SNHLY, CDR2 FYNNEI. The CDR3 loop spans 15 amino acids. CDR3 DNA sequence: TGTGCCAGCAGTGGGGGAGCGGGGCGCAGGGATACGCAGTATTTT. As protein: CASSGGAGRRDTQYF. Full variable domain (missing parts from reference TRBV2 and TRBJ2-3): EPEVTQTPSHQVTQMGQEVILRCVPISNHLYFYWYRQILGQKVEFLVSFYNNEISEKSEIFDDQFSVERPDGSNFTLKIRSTKLEDSAMYFCASSGGAGRRDTQYFGPGTRLTVL.

V is TRBV29-1 and J is TRBJ2-3; weak D call: TRBD1 (5 bases). CDR1 and CDR2 (germline): SQVTM, ANQGSEA. The CDR3 covers 13 residues. The V end lost 1 base, the J end lost 4 bases, and 9 bases lay between the germline ends. CDR3 in amino acids: CSVEVGRSDTQYF. The CDR3 DNA follows: TGCAGCGTTGAAGTGGGGCGGTCAGATACGCAGTATTTT.

The chain is built from TRBV5-6 and TRBJ2-7; 9 bases match TRBD1. The CDR3 sequence is 15 residues long. Unmatched junction bases numbered 7, after V lost 0 bases and J lost 6 bases. Germline CDR1 is SGHDT and CDR2 is YYEEEE. The CDR3 here is CASSLEGQGPLEQYF. CDR3 sequence (DNA): TGTGCCAGCAGCTTGGAGGGACAGGGTCCCCTCGAGCAGTACTTC. Variable domain in full (rest from reference TRBV5-6 and TRBJ2-7): DAGVTQSPTHLIKTRGQQVTLRCSPKSGHDTVSWYQQALGQGPQFIFQYYEEEERQRGNFPDRFSGHQFPNYSSELNVNALLLGDSALYLCASSLEGQGPLEQYFGPGTRLTVT.

This chain links TRBV10-1 with TRBJ2-2; D unclear. CDR3 length equals 14 residues. V was clipped by 3 bases and J by 6 bases, with 11 bases between them. The germline V gene has CDR1 WNHNN and CDR2 SYGVQD (reference sequence). CDR3 sequence (DNA): TGCGCCAGCAGTGAATTGCAGGTCGCCGGGGAGCTGTTTTTT. Translated: CASSELQVAGELFF.

With respect to this clone: This specimen includes other DNA sequences encoding the same CDR3. The chain joins TRBV18 to TRBJ1-2; D not resolved. Germline CDR1 KGHSH, CDR2 LQKENI. This CDR3 has 12 amino acids. Trimming stripped 3 bases from V and 3 bases from J, with 5 bases between. The CDR3 region has the DNA TGTGCCAGCTCACCGGGAGACTATGGCTACACCTTC. As protein: CASSPGDYGYTF.

The chain employs TRBV18 and TRBJ1-2, with TRBD1 matching over 7 bases. The trim removed 0 bases at V and 4 bases at J, leaving 5 bases unmatched. The CDR3 is 15 amino acids. Germline assignment: CDR1 KGHSH and CDR2 LQKENI. In DNA, the CDR3 is TGTGCCAGCTCACCACCGGGTGGGACAGTCTATGGCTACACCTTC. The encoded protein is CASSPPGGTVYGYTF.

The chain links TRBV10-1 to TRBJ1-1, with D perhaps TRBD1 (6 bases). The CDR3 length is 13 residues. V dropped 9 bases and J dropped 3 bases, with 14 bases sitting between them. Germline CDR1 WNHNN, CDR2 SYGVQD (reference sequence). The CDR3 nucleotides read TGCGCCAGTCGACAGGCCGGCGACACTGAAGCTTTCTTT. Translated, it gives CASRQAGDTEAFF.

The chain has TRBV27 and TRBJ2-1; 7 bases are shared with TRBD1. Germline V CDR1 and CDR2: MNHEY, SMNVEV (reference sequence). The CDR3 has 15 residues. The V gene end was trimmed by 1 base and the J gene end by 2 bases; junction bases not matched to a gene: 2. The DNA of the CDR3 is TGTGCCAGCAGTTTATGGCAGGGGGCCTACAATGAGCAGTTCTTC. This codes for CASSLWQGAYNEQFF.

The V and J genes are TRBV5-5 and TRBJ2-2, with TRBD1 identical over 7 bases. Per the germline V gene, CDR1 is SGHKS and CDR2 is YYEKEE (reference sequence). V lost 4 bases and J lost 2; bases outside the gene matches: 8. The CDR3 runs to 16 residues. The CDR3 nucleotides are TGTGCCAGCAGCCCGACCGGGACAGTTAACACCGGGGAGCTGTTTTTT. Translation: CASSPTGTVNTGELFF.

CDR3 protein: CASSLAWRVDEQYF. Here the CDR3 DNA reads TGTGCCAGCAGCTTAGCGTGGCGGGTTGACGAGCAGTACTTC. V usage is TRBV7-2 and J usage is TRBJ2-7, with D possibly TRBD2 on 5 matching bases. Trimming shortened V by 0 bases and J by 5 bases, and 11 bases separated the two germline ends. Germline V lookup: CDR1 SGHTA, CDR2 FQGNSA. The CDR3 consists of 14 residues.

This chain joins TRBV6-5 and TRBJ1-1, with TRBD1 as a possible D gene (6 bases). Trimming pared 5 bases from V and 3 bases from J, leaving 13 bases between. Germline CDR1 is MNHEY and CDR2 is SVGAGI. This CDR3 has 14 residues. CDR3: CASSLQGPHTEAFF. CDR3 bases: TGTGCCAGCAGTCTACAGGGACCGCACACTGAAGCTTTCTTT.